Listed here are 32 T cell receptor beta chains from one sample, sequenced in a study of T cell repertoires in cytomegalovirus infection (dated by TCRdb to about 2019). TCRdb shows the sequencer as Illumina HiSeq 1500. Starting from the raw public reads, TCRdb applied fastp trimming at Q25, assembled clones with MiXCR and retained in-frame beta chains. Entries are consolidated by CDR3 protein sequence, retaining the most common genes and DNA. Present in this sample are more than 150,000 distinct CDR3 sequences, 17% of which were seen just once. The top ten hold approximately 19% of the sample. Material for sequencing was CD8+ T cells from PBMCs. These receptors all come from a human donor in good health (CMV status not recorded). Some clones in this sample may be carry-over from other donors' samples.

The sample holds a few counts of this clonotype. The chain uses TRBV4-1 and TRBJ2-5, with D unclear. Germline V gives CDR1 MGHRA, CDR2 YSYEKL. This CDR3 is built from 14 residues. V was shortened by 4 bases and J by 3 bases, with 12 bases between the two germline ends. In DNA form, the CDR3 reads TGCGCCAGCAGCCTCACACTATTCGAAGAGACCCAGTACTTC. This encodes CASSLTLFEETQYF.

This clonotype was picked up many times. The J gene is TRBJ2-1, the V gene TRBV7-2, with a possible D match to TRBD1 (6 bases). The CDR3 consists of 16 residues. Germline CDR1 and CDR2: SGHTA and FQGNSA. Trimming cost V 5 bases and J 4 bases, with 18 bases left between them. CDR3 coding DNA: TGTGCCAGCAGCCTTTCCTCCGGACAGCAATACAATGAGCAGTTCTTC. It specifies CASSLSSGQQYNEQFF.

This chain uses TRBV6-2 or TRBV6-3 with TRBJ1-5; D is unresolved. The V end lost 6 bases, the J end lost 5 bases, and 17 bases lay between the germline ends. The CDR3 is 15 residues long. Per the germline V gene, CDR1 is MNHEY and CDR2 is SVGEGT. CDR3 region: CASRSVGSGHQPQHF. CDR3 in DNA: TGTGCCAGCAGATCCGTGGGAAGTGGACATCAGCCCCAGCATTTT.

Only a few counts were recorded for this clonotype. The V and J genes are TRBV27 and TRBJ2-1; TRBD2 agrees at 8 bases. The germline V gene has CDR1 MNHEY and CDR2 SMNVEV (reference sequence). This CDR3 contains 17 residues. J was trimmed by 1 base and V by 5 bases; bases with no gene match: 10. As DNA, the CDR3 is TGTGCCAGCAGTCTTCCCGGGGGCGGGAGGTCCTACAATGAGCAGTTCTTC. Amino acids: CASSLPGGGRSYNEQFF.

This clonotype was recorded many times. The chain carries TRBV28 and TRBJ1-1, with 7 bases lining up with TRBD1. V shed 5 bases and J 5 bases; nucleotides not matched to a gene: 8. There are 14 residues in the CDR3. Germline assignment: CDR1 MDHEN and CDR2 SYDVKM. The CDR3 protein is CASSRQGQATEAFF. CDR3 sequence (DNA): TGTGCCAGCAGTCGACAGGGTCAGGCTACTGAAGCTTTCTTT.

V usage is TRBV12-3 or TRBV12-4 and J usage is TRBJ2-7; D might be TRBD1 or TRBD2, each matching 6 bases. V was cut by 3 bases and J by 2 bases, with 11 bases left in between. This CDR3 spans 14 amino acids. The CDR3 here is CASSFLGGPYEQYF. The CDR3 DNA reads TGTGCCAGCAGTTTCCTAGGGGGGCCCTACGAGCAGTACTTC.

This sequence joins TRBV7-8 and TRBJ2-3, with D maybe TRBD2 (6 bases). In germline, CDR1 is SGHVS, CDR2 FQNEAQ. This CDR3 spans 17 amino acids. Deletions cut 5 bases from V and 6 bases from J, with 24 bases between. This chain's CDR3 is CASSPGGSGLVGDTQYF. The CDR3, as DNA: TGTGCCAGCAGCCCCGGAGGTAGCGGCTTAGTTGGGGATACGCAGTATTTT.

This chain joins TRBV7-9 and TRBJ2-6; D remains unclear. The CDR3 has 15 amino acids. Germline CDR1 is SEHNR and CDR2 is FQNEAQ (reference sequence). The V and J ends lost 8 bases and 0 bases respectively, with 11 bases between them. CDR3 in DNA: TGTGCCAGCGACTTGGGAACCTCTGGGGCCAACGTCCTGACTTTC. Translated: CASDLGTSGANVLTF.

The V gene is TRBV12-3 or TRBV12-4, the J gene TRBJ1-1, with D possibly being TRBD1 (5 bases). The CDR3 length is 17 residues. Trimming left V 4 bases short and J 4 bases short, with 22 bases between. The CDR3 reads CASSSINPGRVRTEAFF. The CDR3 DNA reads TGTGCCAGCAGTTCAATTAACCCGGGCAGGGTACGCACTGAAGCTTTCTTT.

J is TRBJ2-1 and V is TRBV2, with 7 bases that match TRBD2. The CDR3 has 15 amino acids. With V trimmed by 5 bases and J by 9 bases, 13 bases remained unmatched. Per the germline V gene, CDR1 is SNHLY and CDR2 is FYNNEI. In DNA form, the CDR3 reads TGTGCCAGCAGTCAGAGCGGGACTCGAGCCACTGAGCAGTTCTTC. Protein product: CASSQSGTRATEQFF.

As to this clonotype: An end of the junction does not agree with germline; a read error may underlie this. The V and J genes are TRBV6-8 and TRBJ2-1; no firm D call. Germline CDR1 is MNHGY and CDR2 is SAAAGT. The CDR3 has 13 amino acids. The CDR3 sequence: CDSSYARTTEQFF. In nucleotides, the CDR3 is TGTGACAGCAGTTACGCGAGGACCACTGAGCAGTTCTTC.

The sample holds a few counts of this clonotype. V and J are TRBV4-1 and TRBJ1-2; TRBD1 is a possible D gene (5 bases). The germline V gene has CDR1 MGHRA and CDR2 YSYEKL. The CDR3 is made up of 16 amino acids. The germline V and J ends were trimmed by 0 bases and 4 bases, with 15 bases remaining between them. DNA of the CDR3: TGCGCCAGCAGCCAAGATCGTTTGACAGATCCCTATGGCTACACCTTC. Residues: CASSQDRLTDPYGYTF.

This clonotype showed up many times. This chain uses TRBV7-2 with TRBJ2-7; tentatively, D is TRBD1 (5 bases). Trimming took 3 bases from V and 0 from J, leaving 15 bases between them. The V gene's germline CDR1 is SGHTA and CDR2 FQGNSA. The CDR3 runs 16 residues. CDR3 sequence reads: CASSFDQMTVSYEQYF. CDR3 sequence (DNA): TGTGCCAGCAGCTTCGATCAAATGACAGTCTCCTACGAGCAGTACTTC.

This clonotype was found a few times. The genes are TRBV6-2 or TRBV6-3 and TRBJ2-1; 7 nucleotides match TRBD1. This CDR3 has 14 residues. Germline CDR1 MNHEY, CDR2 SVGEGT. V shed 0 bases, J shed 10 bases, and the junction held 6 bases outside the gene matches. The CDR3 here is CASSYSNTGVEQFF. The CDR3 coding sequence is TGTGCCAGCAGTTACTCGAACACAGGGGTGGAGCAGTTCTTC.

The CDR3, as DNA: TGTGCCAGCAGTTTACGGTTGTACGAGCAGTACTTC. Translation gives CASSLRLYEQYF. V is TRBV12-3 or TRBV12-4 and J is TRBJ2-7; no firm D call. V lost 2 bases and J lost 4, with 6 bases in between. This CDR3 is 12 amino acids long.

J is TRBJ2-7 and V is TRBV7-9; D call uncertain. Looked up from germline, CDR1 is SEHNR and CDR2 is FQNEAQ (reference sequence). The CDR3 consists of 16 residues. V lost 0 bases and J 0 bases, leaving 12 bases between the germline ends. The CDR3 spells CASSLAQGLSSYEQYF. The CDR3 bases are TGTGCCAGCAGCTTAGCGCAAGGCCTGAGCTCCTACGAGCAGTACTTC.

The V and J genes are TRBV6-5 and TRBJ2-7; tentative D call: TRBD2 (6 bases). From germline, CDR1 is MNHEY and CDR2 SVGAGI. This CDR3 has 13 amino acids. The ends were cut back, 5 bases at V and 9 bases at J, with 17 bases in the middle. The CDR3 DNA follows: TGTGCCAGCAGTCCCGGGACTCCCTTGGGGCAGTACTTC. This translates into CASSPGTPLGQYF.

The V call is TRBV29-1, the J call TRBJ2-7; D possibly corresponds to TRBD2 (5 bases). V shed 7 bases and J shed 3 bases, with 10 bases lying between them. This CDR3 is built from 11 residues. CDR1 and CDR2 (germline): SQVTM, ANQGSEA. CDR3 amino acids: CSALTSYEQYF. The CDR3 DNA reads as TGCAGCGCCCTAACTAGCTACGAGCAGTACTTC.

This clonotype occurred a few times. The chain links TRBV7-2 to TRBJ1-4; possibly TRBD1 for D (5 bases). This CDR3 has 15 residues. The germline gives CDR1 SGHTA, CDR2 FQGNSA. Between the trimmed V and J ends, which lost 3 bases and 3 bases, there was a span of 11 bases. CDR3 sequence: CASSFLGGANEKLFF. The CDR3 bases are TGTGCCAGCAGCTTCCTCGGGGGGGCTAATGAAAAACTGTTTTTT.

The rearrangement joins TRBV3-1 to TRBJ2-1; D gene uncertain. The CDR3 extends over 15 amino acids. Looked up from germline, CDR1 is LGHDT and CDR2 is YNNKEL (reference sequence). Trimming removed 0 bases from V and 0 bases from J, with 6 bases in between. CDR3 in DNA: TGTGCCAGCAGCCAAGACCTGAGCTCCTACAATGAGCAGTTCTTC. Amino acids: CASSQDLSSYNEQFF.

This clonotype was seen more than once but under ten times. V usage is TRBV7-8 and J usage is TRBJ2-1; D possibly corresponds to TRBD2 (5 bases). This CDR3 region has 16 residues. Germline V CDR1 and CDR2: SGHVS, FQNEAQ. V lost 5 bases, J lost 1 base, and 15 bases lay in between. CDR3 in DNA: TGTGCCAGCAGCGAACGGGCCCGAGGGTCCTACAATGAGCAGTTCTTC. This encodes CASSERARGSYNEQFF.

This rearrangement joins TRBV7-3 to TRBJ2-1, with a weak D call TRBD2 (5 bases). Germline assignment: CDR1 SGHTA and CDR2 FQGTGA. Trimming left V 5 bases short and J 9 bases short, with 17 bases between. The CDR3 loop spans 14 amino acids. CDR3 protein: CASSLRAPEGEQFF. The CDR3, as DNA: TGTGCCAGCAGCCTAAGGGCCCCCGAGGGTGAGCAGTTCTTC. Full variable domain (remainder filled in from reference TRBV7-3 and TRBJ2-1): GAGVSQTPSNKVTEKGKYVELRCDPISGHTALYWYRQSLGQGPEFLIYFQGTGAADDSGLPNDRFFAVRPEGSVSTLKIQRTERGDSAVYLCASSLRAPEGEQFFGPGTRLTVL.

This clonotype was recorded many times. This chain joins TRBV5-6 and TRBJ2-7; D not resolved. There are 11 residues in the CDR3. V lost 8 bases, J lost 3 bases, and 9 bases lay in between. From germline, CDR1 is SGHDT and CDR2 YYEEEE. The CDR3 sequence is CASGNYYEQYF. CDR3 in DNA: TGTGCCAGTGGAAATTACTACGAGCAGTACTTC.

The chain joins TRBV6-1 to TRBJ1-5, with 7 bases fitting TRBD1. CDR1 is MNHNS, CDR2 SASEGT, per germline. The CDR3 is made up of 15 amino acids. After removal of 2 bases from V and 3 bases from J, the junction contained 4 bases not matched to a gene. CDR3 amino acids: CASSEWDSPNQPQHF. The CDR3 DNA reads as TGTGCCAGCAGTGAATGGGACAGTCCCAATCAGCCCCAGCATTTT.

V is TRBV28 and J is TRBJ1-4; TRBD1 is a possible D gene (5 bases). This CDR3 has 18 residues. V lost 5 bases and J lost 0, with 19 bases in between. From germline, CDR1 is MDHEN and CDR2 SYDVKM. CDR3 DNA: TGTGCCAGCAGTCCCATGGGGGATGTCTGGGCAACTAATGAAAAACTGTTTTTT. It encodes CASSPMGDVWATNEKLFF.

This clonotype was seen a few times. The rearrangement uses TRBV28 and TRBJ2-7; possible D gene TRBD1, 5 bases. The CDR3 extends over 16 amino acids. V was trimmed by 5 bases and J by 0 bases, leaving 17 bases between them. The germline V gene has CDR1 MDHEN and CDR2 SYDVKM. The CDR3: CASSTTARVPSYEQYF. CDR3 nucleotides: TGTGCCAGCAGTACCACCGCCAGGGTCCCCTCCTACGAGCAGTACTTC.

The chain joins TRBV6-2 or TRBV6-3 to TRBJ1-1; a weak D match, TRBD1 (6 bases). V gave up 7 bases and J gave up 0 bases, with 15 bases separating them. Germline CDR1 and CDR2: MNHEY and SVGEGT. There are 15 residues in the CDR3. The CDR3 spells CASMTADRLNTEAFF. For the CDR3, the DNA is TGTGCCAGCATGACGGCGGACAGACTGAACACTGAAGCTTTCTTT.

The J gene is TRBJ2-7, the V gene TRBV11-2; perhaps TRBD2 as D (5 bases). CDR1 SGHAT and CDR2 FQNNGV come from the germline V gene. Trimming took 7 bases from V and 4 from J, leaving 14 bases between them. The CDR3 is 13 amino acids. The CDR3 DNA is TGTGCCAGCATCCCCGCGGGTGGTTACGAGCAGTACTTC. Its protein is CASIPAGGYEQYF.

This clonotype occurred many times. The junction does not match germline at one end; this may be a read error. V usage is TRBV7-2 and J usage is TRBJ1-1; no clear D. Germline CDR1 reads SGHTA; CDR2 reads FQGNSA. The CDR3 is 11 residues long. CDR3 in amino acids: CASSINTGAFF. The CDR3 nucleotides read TGTGCCAGCAGCATTAACACTGGAGCTTTCTTT.

V usage is TRBV29-1 and J usage is TRBJ1-2, with D uncertain. The CDR3 extends over 14 amino acids. The germline gives CDR1 SQVTM, CDR2 ANQGSEA. The V gene lost 7 bases and the J gene lost 6 bases, with 21 bases spanning the gap. The CDR3 reads CSAYPSPSGDGYTF. CDR3 DNA: TGCAGCGCTTATCCCAGTCCCTCGGGAGATGGCTACACCTTC.

The CDR3 DNA reads TGTGCCAGCAGTTTCTCAGGGGGCTCGTTACACTACGAGCAGTACTTC. It specifies CASSFSGGSLHYEQYF. The chain joins TRBV28 to TRBJ2-7; 8 bases align to TRBD1. Germline V CDR1 and CDR2: MDHEN, SYDVKM. This CDR3 has 16 residues. J gave up 3 bases and V 3 bases, and 10 bases lay outside the gene matches.

This clonotype was observed a handful of times. V is TRBV10-3 and J is TRBJ2-1, with D possibly TRBD2 on 7 matching bases. CDR3 size: 14 residues. CDR1 ENHRY and CDR2 SYGVKD come from the germline V gene. V was clipped by 9 bases and J by 7 bases, with 19 bases between them. In DNA form, the CDR3 reads TGTGCCATTAAACGCGGGGGCGCGGGTAATGAGCAGTTCTTC. Residues: CAIKRGGAGNEQFF.